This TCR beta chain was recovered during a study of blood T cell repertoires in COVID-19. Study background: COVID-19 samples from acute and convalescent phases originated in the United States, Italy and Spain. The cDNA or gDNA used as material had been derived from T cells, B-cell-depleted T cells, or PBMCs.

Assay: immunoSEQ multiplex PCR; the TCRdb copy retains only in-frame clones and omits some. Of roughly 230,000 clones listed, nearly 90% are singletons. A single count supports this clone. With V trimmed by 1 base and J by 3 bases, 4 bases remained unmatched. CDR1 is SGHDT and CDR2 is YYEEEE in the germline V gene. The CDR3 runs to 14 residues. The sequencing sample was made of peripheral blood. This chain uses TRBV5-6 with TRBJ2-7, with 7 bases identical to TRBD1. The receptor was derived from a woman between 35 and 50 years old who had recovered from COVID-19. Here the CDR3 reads CASSLRAGGYEQYV. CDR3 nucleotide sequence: TGTGCCAGCAGCTTGAGGGCAGGGGGCTACGAGCAGTACGTC.